The rows below give T cell receptor beta chains drawn from one sample of a study of blood T cells in healthy people across ages. A single record per CDR3 protein comes from TCRdb applying MiXCR to the 5' RACE reads. Of about a million distinct CDR3 sequences listed, under 40% are singletons. The sequenced material came from blood. The receptors stem from a man younger than 30 in good health. Each CDR3 is given with its conserved first and last residue. The order of the fields is J gene, V gene, D gene, clone size, CDR3 DNA, CDR3 protein. D genes are given only for firm matches. The size field is filled for only some rows; it gives once, few, many or a size class.

j_call: TRBJ2-5; v_call: TRBV4-3; d_call: TRBD2; clone_size: once; cdr3_nt: TGCGCCAGCAGCCCAACCGGGACTAGCAACAATGAGCAGTACTTC; cdr3_aa: CASSPTGTSNNEQYF
j_call: TRBJ1-1; v_call: TRBV6-1; d_call: -; clone_size: -; cdr3_nt: TGTGCCAGCAGTGAAGCTGGAGGACGGGTGAACACTGAAGCTTTCTTT; cdr3_aa: CASSEAGGRVNTEAFF
j_call: TRBJ1-2; v_call: TRBV7-3; d_call: -; clone_size: -; cdr3_nt: TGTGCCAGCAGTCAGTCCCAAATTTATGGCTACACCTTC; cdr3_aa: CASSQSQIYGYTF
j_call: TRBJ1-2; v_call: TRBV5-4; d_call: TRBD1; clone_size: few; cdr3_nt: TGTGCCAGCAGCCGTGGACAGGGCGAATATGGCTACACCTTC; cdr3_aa: CASSRGQGEYGYTF
j_call: TRBJ2-1; v_call: TRBV6-2/TRBV6-3; d_call: -; clone_size: few; cdr3_nt: TGTGCCAGCAGTTACGCGAACAGGCTAGGGTACAATGAGCAGTTCTTC; cdr3_aa: CASSYANRLGYNEQFF
j_call: TRBJ2-1; v_call: TRBV12-3/TRBV12-4; d_call: -; clone_size: -; cdr3_nt: TGTGCCAGCAGTTCGGGGGACAATTTAATGAATGAGCAGTTCTTC; cdr3_aa: CASSSGDNLMNEQFF
j_call: TRBJ2-3; v_call: TRBV18; d_call: TRBD1; clone_size: -; cdr3_nt: TGTGCCAGCTCACCCCAGACAGGGAAGAGCACAGATACGCAGTATTTT; cdr3_aa: CASSPQTGKSTDTQYF
j_call: TRBJ2-5; v_call: TRBV27; d_call: TRBD1; clone_size: few; cdr3_nt: TGTGCCAGCAGTTTTTCAGGACAGGGGTTGGAGACCCAGTACTTC; cdr3_aa: CASSFSGQGLETQYF
j_call: TRBJ2-3; v_call: TRBV11-1; d_call: -; clone_size: few; cdr3_nt: TGTGCCAGCAGCCCTCGTTGGGATACGCAGTATTTT; cdr3_aa: CASSPRWDTQYF
j_call: TRBJ1-2; v_call: TRBV28; d_call: -; clone_size: -; cdr3_nt: TGTGCCAGCAGTCCCCGGGACACCGCTAACTATGGCTACACCTTC; cdr3_aa: CASSPRDTANYGYTF
j_call: TRBJ1-1; v_call: TRBV12-3/TRBV12-4; d_call: -; clone_size: -; cdr3_nt: TGTGCCAGCAGTTGGGAGTATGGTGAAGCTTTCTTT; cdr3_aa: CASSWEYGEAFF
j_call: TRBJ2-1; v_call: TRBV21-1; d_call: -; clone_size: -; cdr3_nt: TGTACCAGCATCGACCGACAGGGAAGACACAATGAGCAGTTCTTC; cdr3_aa: CTSIDRQGRHNEQFF
j_call: TRBJ2-3; v_call: TRBV15; d_call: TRBD2; clone_size: many; cdr3_nt: TGTGCCACCAGCAGAAGTTTGGGGGGGAAAGTCACAGATACGCAGTATTTT; cdr3_aa: CATSRSLGGKVTDTQYF
j_call: TRBJ1-6; v_call: TRBV3-1; d_call: -; clone_size: -; cdr3_nt: TGTGCCAGCAGCCAAGAGGGGGGGCCTGGTTCACCCCTCCACTTT; cdr3_aa: CASSQEGGPGSPLHF
j_call: TRBJ2-7; v_call: TRBV20-1; d_call: TRBD1; clone_size: -; cdr3_nt: TGCAGTGCTAGTGGGGACAGGGGGTCCCACGAGCAGTACTTC; cdr3_aa: CSASGDRGSHEQYF
j_call: TRBJ2-2; v_call: TRBV29-1; d_call: -; clone_size: -; cdr3_nt: TGCAGCGTCGTTGTAGGGGCGAACACCGGGGAGCTGTTTTTT; cdr3_aa: CSVVVGANTGELFF
j_call: TRBJ2-1; v_call: TRBV10-3; d_call: TRBD2; clone_size: -; cdr3_nt: TGTGCCATCAGTGGGGGTAGCGGGGACCAAGAGACCCAGTTCTTC; cdr3_aa: CAISGGSGDQETQFF
j_call: TRBJ2-7; v_call: TRBV4-2; d_call: -; clone_size: -; cdr3_nt: TGTGCCAGCCGAGGACAGCACTACGAGCAGTACTTC; cdr3_aa: CASRGQHYEQYF
j_call: TRBJ1-1; v_call: TRBV2; d_call: -; clone_size: -; cdr3_nt: TGTGCCAGCTTTCCGGAGCACGGTGCTGAAGCTTTCTTT; cdr3_aa: CASFPEHGAEAFF
j_call: TRBJ1-5; v_call: TRBV6-2/TRBV6-3; d_call: TRBD1; clone_size: -; cdr3_nt: TGTGCCAGCAGTTACGCAGGGGGCGGTCAGCCCCAGCATTTT; cdr3_aa: CASSYAGGGQPQHF
j_call: TRBJ1-4; v_call: TRBV20-1; d_call: -; clone_size: -; cdr3_nt: TGCAGTGCCAGTAAATGGGGGCTGACCGCGGAGGCAACTAATCAAAAACTGTTTTTT; cdr3_aa: CSASKWGLTAEATNQKLFF
j_call: TRBJ1-1; v_call: TRBV7-9; d_call: TRBD1; clone_size: once; cdr3_nt: TGTGCCAGCAGCCGGGGGACAGACCCTGAAGCTTTCTTT; cdr3_aa: CASSRGTDPEAFF
j_call: TRBJ2-1; v_call: TRBV7-9; d_call: TRBD1; clone_size: -; cdr3_nt: TGTGCCAGCAGCGGGAAAAGCCGGGACAGAACCAATGAGCAGTTCTTC; cdr3_aa: CASSGKSRDRTNEQFF
j_call: TRBJ2-3; v_call: TRBV9; d_call: -; clone_size: few; cdr3_nt: TGTGCCAGCAGCGTAGGGGGGGTAGCATATACGCAGTATTTT; cdr3_aa: CASSVGGVAYTQYF
j_call: TRBJ1-1; v_call: TRBV13; d_call: -; clone_size: -; cdr3_nt: TGTGCCAGCAGCCTAAGGGACGGAGGCCTCACTGAAGCTTTCTTT; cdr3_aa: CASSLRDGGLTEAFF
j_call: TRBJ2-7; v_call: TRBV20-1; d_call: -; clone_size: -; cdr3_nt: TGCAGTGCTAGAGATGGAGGTAGTGAGGACGAGCAGTACTTC; cdr3_aa: CSARDGGSEDEQYF
j_call: TRBJ1-5; v_call: TRBV5-1; d_call: -; clone_size: -; cdr3_nt: TGCGCCAGCAGCTCGGGGGAGTATAGCAATCAGCCCCAGCATTTT; cdr3_aa: CASSSGEYSNQPQHF
j_call: TRBJ1-6; v_call: TRBV7-2; d_call: -; clone_size: few; cdr3_nt: TGTGCCAGCAGCTTAGCAACGGGGAGCTCCTATAATTCACCCCTCCACTTT; cdr3_aa: CASSLATGSSYNSPLHF
j_call: TRBJ1-4; v_call: TRBV27; d_call: -; clone_size: -; cdr3_nt: TGTGCCAGCAGGGGGTGGGAAGATGAAAAACTGTTTTTT; cdr3_aa: CASRGWEDEKLFF
j_call: TRBJ2-5; v_call: TRBV20-1; d_call: -; clone_size: -; cdr3_nt: TGCAGTGCTAGCCCCAGGGACCAAGAGACCCAGTACTTC; cdr3_aa: CSASPRDQETQYF
j_call: TRBJ2-7; v_call: TRBV27; d_call: -; clone_size: -; cdr3_nt: TGTGCCAGCAGTTTAGGGCCCCAGAGGGACGAGCAGTACTTC; cdr3_aa: CASSLGPQRDEQYF
j_call: TRBJ2-1; v_call: TRBV9; d_call: TRBD2; clone_size: many; cdr3_nt: TGTGCCAGCAGCCCTCGCGGGGGATCGAATGAGCAGTTCTTC; cdr3_aa: CASSPRGGSNEQFF
j_call: TRBJ2-4; v_call: TRBV3-1; d_call: -; clone_size: few; cdr3_nt: TGTGCCAGCAGCCAATGGGACGCGGAAGTAGCCAAAAACATTCAGTACTTC; cdr3_aa: CASSQWDAEVAKNIQYF
j_call: TRBJ2-5; v_call: TRBV7-9; d_call: -; clone_size: -; cdr3_nt: TGTGCCAGCAGCTTTAGACAGCCGGATGAGCAGTACTTC; cdr3_aa: CASSFRQPDEQYF
j_call: TRBJ1-2; v_call: TRBV4-1; d_call: -; clone_size: few; cdr3_nt: TGCGCCAGCAGCCAAGATACGGGAAGGAAAGGCTACACCTTC; cdr3_aa: CASSQDTGRKGYTF
j_call: TRBJ2-7; v_call: TRBV6-5; d_call: -; clone_size: once; cdr3_nt: TGTGCCAGCAAACCCAGCGGGCCGAGGAGTGGCGAGCAGTACTTC; cdr3_aa: CASKPSGPRSGEQYF
j_call: TRBJ2-1; v_call: TRBV5-1; d_call: TRBD1; clone_size: -; cdr3_nt: TGCGCCAGCAGCTTGGAGGGACAGTTGTTCTTC; cdr3_aa: CASSLEGQLFF
j_call: TRBJ2-3; v_call: TRBV5-1; d_call: TRBD2; clone_size: few; cdr3_nt: TGCGCCAGCAGCTTGTCAGCGGGGGGCATCACAGATACGCAGTATTTT; cdr3_aa: CASSLSAGGITDTQYF
j_call: TRBJ2-5; v_call: TRBV3-1; d_call: -; clone_size: -; cdr3_nt: TGTGCCAGCAACACCCCTGCGACCCGGGACGGACAAGAGACCCAGTACTTC; cdr3_aa: CASNTPATRDGQETQYF
j_call: TRBJ2-1; v_call: TRBV6-2/TRBV6-3; d_call: -; clone_size: -; cdr3_nt: TGTACCAGCAGTAACCTGCTGCTGTCGGGGAATGAGCAGTTCTTC; cdr3_aa: CTSSNLLLSGNEQFF
j_call: TRBJ2-7; v_call: TRBV20-1; d_call: TRBD1; clone_size: -; cdr3_nt: TGCAGTGCTGCGCGGGTGGACAGGGGTCTTCCTTACGAGCAGTACTTC; cdr3_aa: CSAARVDRGLPYEQYF
j_call: TRBJ2-5; v_call: TRBV5-6; d_call: -; clone_size: once; cdr3_nt: TGTGCCAGCAGCTTGGGGAGGGGCCAAGAGACCCAGTACTTC; cdr3_aa: CASSLGRGQETQYF
j_call: TRBJ2-7; v_call: TRBV27; d_call: TRBD1; clone_size: few; cdr3_nt: TGTGCCAGCAGCGCGGCCGGGACAGGCTCCTACGAGCAGTACTTC; cdr3_aa: CASSAAGTGSYEQYF
j_call: TRBJ2-3; v_call: TRBV2; d_call: TRBD2; clone_size: -; cdr3_nt: TGTGCCAGCGGGTTACTAGCGGGGGACGAAGCGCAGTATTTT; cdr3_aa: CASGLLAGDEAQYF
j_call: TRBJ2-5; v_call: TRBV20-1; d_call: -; clone_size: -; cdr3_nt: TGCAGTGCTTTACCTAGGGCAGACGGAACCCAGTACTTC; cdr3_aa: CSALPRADGTQYF
j_call: TRBJ2-1; v_call: TRBV30; d_call: -; clone_size: few; cdr3_nt: TGTGCCTGGAGTTTTAGACAGGAGCAGTTCTTC; cdr3_aa: CAWSFRQEQFF
j_call: TRBJ2-1; v_call: TRBV6-5; d_call: TRBD2; clone_size: few; cdr3_nt: TGTGCCAGCAATCGACTAGCGGGGAAGCAGTTCTTC; cdr3_aa: CASNRLAGKQFF
j_call: TRBJ2-4; v_call: TRBV6-5; d_call: -; clone_size: -; cdr3_nt: TGTGCCAGCAGTTACTCGGCAGGCTCGGTCATTCAGTACTTC; cdr3_aa: CASSYSAGSVIQYF
j_call: TRBJ1-1; v_call: TRBV9; d_call: -; clone_size: -; cdr3_nt: TGTGCCAGCAGCATAAGTTTTGCTCCTAGTCCCACTGAAGCTTTCTTT; cdr3_aa: CASSISFAPSPTEAFF
j_call: TRBJ2-7; v_call: TRBV3-1; d_call: -; clone_size: -; cdr3_nt: TGTGCCAGCAGCCAAGGGGCAGAGGGCTCCTACAATGAGCAGTACTTC; cdr3_aa: CASSQGAEGSYNEQYF
j_call: TRBJ1-6; v_call: TRBV20-1; d_call: -; clone_size: -; cdr3_nt: TGCAGTGCTAGCGCGGGGGCAGGAAATTCACCCCTCCACTTT; cdr3_aa: CSASAGAGNSPLHF
j_call: TRBJ2-2; v_call: TRBV6-2/TRBV6-3; d_call: TRBD1; clone_size: -; cdr3_nt: TGTGCCAGCAGTTCGAGACAGGGGCTAACCGGGGAGCTGTTTTTT; cdr3_aa: CASSSRQGLTGELFF
j_call: TRBJ1-5; v_call: TRBV20-1; d_call: -; clone_size: -; cdr3_nt: TGCAGTGCTAGAGACAGTACTAGCAATCAGCCCCAGCATTTT; cdr3_aa: CSARDSTSNQPQHF
j_call: TRBJ2-3; v_call: TRBV7-9; d_call: -; clone_size: -; cdr3_nt: TGTGCCAGCAGCTTAGACCGGGGGAGGACCACAGATACGCGGTATTTT; cdr3_aa: CASSLDRGRTTDTRYF